Below are 18 T cell receptor beta chains sequenced from a single sample in a study of technical replicates of blood from several donors (dated by TCRdb to 2016 to 2017). Libraries were constructed by the immunoSEQ multiplex PCR assay. The clones in this table, taken by TCRdb from immuneACCESS, are in-frame only. Not every clone is retained; where verified, under half of the shortfall comes from an unresolved V gene, and the cause of the rest is unknown. This sample is represented by some 74,000 clones; about 97% of them were singletons. The ten largest clones take up approximately 0.3% of the sample. The specimen sequenced was T cells isolated from PBMCs. The receptors originated from a human donor in good health.

The table lists this clone with a count of one. V and J are TRBV4-1 and TRBJ2-2; TRBD2 aligns across 16 bases. Trimming removed 5 bases from V and 1 base from J; junction bases left unmatched: 7. Looked up from germline, CDR1 is MGHRA and CDR2 is YSYEKL. This CDR3 has 19 amino acids. This CDR3 reads CASSKGGLAGGKNTGELFF. The CDR3 DNA is TGCGCCAGCAGCAAGGGGGGACTAGCGGGAGGGAAGAACACCGGGGAGCTGTTTTTT.

V usage is TRBV7-3 and J usage is TRBJ2-5; perhaps TRBD2 as D (7 bases). V was cut by 2 bases and J by 5 bases, with 12 bases left in between. Per the germline V gene, CDR1 is SGHTA and CDR2 is FQGTGA. This CDR3 spans 14 amino acids. The CDR3 DNA reads as TGTGCCAGCAGCTTAGGGGGGGCGAGGGAGACCCAGTACTTC. This sequence encodes CASSLGGARETQYF.

This clone has a single count. V and J are TRBV6-5 and TRBJ2-7, with 7 positions matching TRBD1. The CDR3 sequence is 14 residues long. The J segment lost 4 bases and the V segment lost 6 bases, leaving 9 bases of the junction unmatched. Germline V gives CDR1 MNHEY, CDR2 SVGAGI. As DNA, the CDR3 is TGTGCCAGCAGCCGTGACAGGGTTGAGTACGAGCAGTACTTC. Residues: CASSRDRVEYEQYF.

This clone was detected only once. CDR3 in amino acids: CASSIQGNTEAFF. The CDR3 nucleotides are TGTGCCAGCAGCATTCAGGGGAACACTGAAGCTTTCTTT. This chain links TRBV7-9 with TRBJ1-1; maybe TRBD1 (5 bases). This CDR3 comprises 13 residues. Trimming left V 5 bases short and J 1 base short, with 8 bases between. Per germline, CDR1 SEHNR and CDR2 FQNEAQ (reference sequence).

The chain employs TRBV27 and TRBJ1-5, with D hard to call. The CDR3 loop spans 15 amino acids. Looked up from germline, CDR1 is MNHEY and CDR2 is SMNVEV (reference sequence). The V end was cut by 5 bases, the J end by 0 bases, with 11 bases between. CDR3 DNA sequence: TGTGCCAGCAGTCCCTCTATGTCTAGCAATCAGCCCCAGCATTTT. Protein sequence: CASSPSMSSNQPQHF.

The CDR3 nucleotides are TGTGCCAGTCGGGGGACTTCCAATGAGCAGTTCTTC. Its protein product is CASRGTSNEQFF. The chain is built from TRBV9 and TRBJ2-1; TRBD2 is a possible D gene (6 bases). Germline-derived CDR1 and CDR2 are SGDLS and YYNGEE. The germline V and J ends were trimmed by 8 bases and 6 bases, with 12 bases remaining between them. The CDR3 has 12 amino acids.

The V call is TRBV27, the J call TRBJ1-5; D remains unclear. Trimming pared 3 bases from V and 6 bases from J, leaving 12 bases between. CDR1 MNHEY and CDR2 SMNVEV come from the germline V gene (reference sequence). The CDR3 is 14 amino acids. Written as DNA, the CDR3 is TGTGCCAGCAGTTTGCGGGGTTTGAGTCAGCCCCAGCATTTT. As protein: CASSLRGLSQPQHF.

CDR3 residues: CASSGQGLYTIYF. CDR3 nucleotide sequence: TGTGCCAGCAGTGGGCAGGGGCTATACACCATATATTTT. The chain employs TRBV6-1 and TRBJ1-3; D might be TRBD1 (6 bases). CDR1 and CDR2 from the germline V gene are MNHNS and SASEGT. The V end was cut by 4 bases, the J end by 8 bases, with 12 bases between. The CDR3 spans 13 residues.

The sample holds a few counts of this clone. V gene TRBV6-4 combines with J gene TRBJ2-2, with 9 positions matching TRBD2. Germline trimming cut 6 bases from V and 3 bases from J; bases unmatched to any gene: 5. CDR3 size: 15 residues. The germline CDR1 and CDR2 sequences are MRHNA and SNTAGT. For the CDR3, the DNA is TGTGCCAGCAGCGAGACTAGCGGAGACACCGGGGAGCTGTTTTTT. This translates into CASSETSGDTGELFF.

The rearrangement uses TRBV7-9 and TRBJ2-5, with 7 bases identical to TRBD1. Trimming cost V 5 bases and J 4 bases; bases outside gene matches: 7. The CDR3 consists of 14 residues. Germline CDR1 reads SEHNR; CDR2 reads FQNEAQ (reference sequence). CDR3 nucleotides: TGTGCCAGCAGCCAGGGACAGCACCTAGAGACCCAGTACTTC. This gives the protein CASSQGQHLETQYF.

The rearrangement links TRBV6-1 to TRBJ1-2; TRBD1 aligns across 8 bases. V lost 10 bases, J lost 4 bases, and 8 bases stayed unmatched. The CDR3 spans 13 residues. The germline gives CDR1 MNHNS, CDR2 SASEGT. The CDR3 region is CATEDRGLYGYTF. The DNA for the CDR3 is TGTGCCACCGAAGACAGGGGCCTCTATGGCTACACCTTC.

V gene TRBV7-2 combines with J gene TRBJ2-7, with 11 bases identical to TRBD2. In germline, CDR1 is SGHTA, CDR2 FQGNSA. J was trimmed by 2 bases and V by 0 bases; bases with no gene match: 0. CDR3 size: 15 residues. The CDR3 nucleotides read TGTGCCAGCAGCTTAGCTAGCGGGAGGGCCTACGAGCAGTACTTC. Amino acid sequence: CASSLASGRAYEQYF. Filled out from reference TRBV7-2 and TRBJ2-7, the complete variable domain reads GAGVSQSPSNKVTEKGKDVELRCDPISGHTALYWYRQSLGQGLEFLIYFQGNSAPDKSGLPSDRFSAERTGGSVSTLTIQRTQQEDSAVYLCASSLASGRAYEQYFGPGTRLTVT.

The chain recombines TRBV19 with TRBJ1-2; TRBD1 matches 9 bases. The CDR3 runs to 13 residues. With 6 bases clipped from V and 11 bases from J, the junction kept 10 bases outside the gene matches. Germline V gives CDR1 LNHDA, CDR2 SQIVND (reference sequence). This CDR3 is CASRRDRESGYTF. The CDR3 coding sequence is TGTGCCAGTAGGAGGGACAGGGAATCGGGATACACCTTC.

This rearrangement joins TRBV7-3 to TRBJ2-6; a weak D match, TRBD1 (6 bases). V lost 5 bases, J lost 4 bases, and 15 bases lay in between. CDR3 length: 16 residues. Germline CDR1 is SGHTA and CDR2 is FQGTGA. DNA of the CDR3: TGTGCCAGCAGCAGCGACACAGGGTGGGGGGCCAACGTCCTGACTTTC. This translates into CASSSDTGWGANVLTF.

J is TRBJ1-4 and V is TRBV11-2; 10 nucleotides agree with TRBD1. Germline CDR1 reads SGHAT; CDR2 reads FQNNGV. The V segment lost 4 bases and the J segment 13 bases; nucleotides outside the gene matches: 3. The CDR3 has 12 residues. The CDR3 reads CASSSDRGLLFF. Here the CDR3 DNA reads TGTGCCAGCAGCTCCGACAGGGGGCTACTGTTTTTT.

V usage is TRBV15 and J usage is TRBJ2-1, with D unresolved. This CDR3 is 12 amino acids long. Trimming removed 1 base at V and 4 bases at J, with 2 bases between. Germline assignment: CDR1 LNHNV and CDR2 YYDKDF (reference sequence). CDR3 residues: CATSRAYNEQFF. DNA for the CDR3: TGTGCCACCAGCAGAGCTTACAATGAGCAGTTCTTC.

This clone was found once. V usage is TRBV10-2 and J usage is TRBJ1-1; D possibly corresponds to TRBD1 (5 bases). This CDR3 region has 12 residues. Trimming removed 8 bases at V and 2 bases at J, with 9 bases between. Germline V gene sequence: CDR1 WSHSY, CDR2 SAAADI. CDR3 in DNA: TGCGCCAGCGGAGACAGCAACACTGAAGCTTTCTTT. Residues: CASGDSNTEAFF.

This sequence joins TRBV29-1 and TRBJ2-3; 9 bases are a match to TRBD1. This CDR3 has 12 residues. CDR1 is SQVTM, CDR2 ANQGSEA, per germline. Trimming took 7 bases from V and 3 from J; bases not matched to a gene: 2. The CDR3 is CSGDRGTDTQYF. CDR3 coding DNA: TGCAGCGGCGACAGGGGGACAGATACGCAGTATTTT.